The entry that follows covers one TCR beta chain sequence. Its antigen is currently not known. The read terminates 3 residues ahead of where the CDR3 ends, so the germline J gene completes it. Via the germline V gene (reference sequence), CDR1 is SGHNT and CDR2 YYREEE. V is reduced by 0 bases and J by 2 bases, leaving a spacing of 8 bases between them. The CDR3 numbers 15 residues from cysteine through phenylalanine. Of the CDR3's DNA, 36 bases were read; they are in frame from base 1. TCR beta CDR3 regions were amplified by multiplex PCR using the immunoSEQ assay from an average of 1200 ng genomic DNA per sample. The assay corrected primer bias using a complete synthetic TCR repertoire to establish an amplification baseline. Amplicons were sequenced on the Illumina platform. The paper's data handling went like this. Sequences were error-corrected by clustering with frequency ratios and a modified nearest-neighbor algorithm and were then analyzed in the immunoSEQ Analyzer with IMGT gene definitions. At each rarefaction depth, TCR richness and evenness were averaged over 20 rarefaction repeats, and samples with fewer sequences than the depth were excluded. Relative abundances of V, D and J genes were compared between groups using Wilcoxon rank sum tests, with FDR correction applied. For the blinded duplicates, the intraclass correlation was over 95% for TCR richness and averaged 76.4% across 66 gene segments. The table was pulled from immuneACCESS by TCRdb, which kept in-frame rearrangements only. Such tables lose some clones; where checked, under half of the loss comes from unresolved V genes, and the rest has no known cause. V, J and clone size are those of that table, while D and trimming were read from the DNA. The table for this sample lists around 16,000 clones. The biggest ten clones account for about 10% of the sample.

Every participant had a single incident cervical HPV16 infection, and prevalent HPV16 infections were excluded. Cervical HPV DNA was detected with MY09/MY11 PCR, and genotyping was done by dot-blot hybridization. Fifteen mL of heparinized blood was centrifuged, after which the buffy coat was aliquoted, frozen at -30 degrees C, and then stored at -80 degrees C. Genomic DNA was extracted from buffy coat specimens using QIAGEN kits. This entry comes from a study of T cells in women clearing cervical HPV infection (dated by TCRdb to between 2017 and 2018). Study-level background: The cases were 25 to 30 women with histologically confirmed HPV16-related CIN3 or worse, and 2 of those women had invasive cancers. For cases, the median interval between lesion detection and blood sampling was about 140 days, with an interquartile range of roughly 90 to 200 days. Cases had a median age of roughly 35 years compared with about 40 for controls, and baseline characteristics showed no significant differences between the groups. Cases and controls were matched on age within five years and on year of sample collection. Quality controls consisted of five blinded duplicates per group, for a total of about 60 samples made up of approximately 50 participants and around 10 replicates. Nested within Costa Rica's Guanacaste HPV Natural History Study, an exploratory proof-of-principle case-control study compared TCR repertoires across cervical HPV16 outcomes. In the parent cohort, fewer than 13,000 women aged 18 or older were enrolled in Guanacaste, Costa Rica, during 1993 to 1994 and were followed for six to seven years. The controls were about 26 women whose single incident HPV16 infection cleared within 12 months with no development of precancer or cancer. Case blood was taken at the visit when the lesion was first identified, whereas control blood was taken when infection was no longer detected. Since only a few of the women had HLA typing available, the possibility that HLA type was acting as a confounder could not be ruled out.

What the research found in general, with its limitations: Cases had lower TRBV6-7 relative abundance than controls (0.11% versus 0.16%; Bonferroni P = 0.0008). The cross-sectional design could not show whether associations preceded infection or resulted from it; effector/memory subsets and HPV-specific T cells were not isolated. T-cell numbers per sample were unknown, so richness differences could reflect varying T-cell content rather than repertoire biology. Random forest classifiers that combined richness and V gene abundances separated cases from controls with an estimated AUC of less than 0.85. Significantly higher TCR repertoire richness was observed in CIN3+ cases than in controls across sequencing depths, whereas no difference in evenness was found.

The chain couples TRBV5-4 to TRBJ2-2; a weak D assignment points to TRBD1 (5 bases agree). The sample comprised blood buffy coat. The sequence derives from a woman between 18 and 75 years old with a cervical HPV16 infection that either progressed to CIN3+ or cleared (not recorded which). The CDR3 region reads CASSLGQLNTGELFF. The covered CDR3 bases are TGTGCCAGCAGCTTGGGACAGCTAAACACCGGGGAG.